Reported below is one T cell receptor (beta chain). This clonotype was seen ten or more times. The antigen it binds to is not known. Nothing much larger sits one base from this clone, and base qualities are not available. The sample belongs to a study of early T cells in non-severe SARS-CoV-2 infection (dated by TCRdb to the early 2020s). Describing the broader study: TCR sequencing used bulk RNA from unsorted whole blood, so alpha and beta chains could not be paired.

The germline V gene supplies CDR1 SGHTA and CDR2 FQGNSA. The V end gives up 1 base and the J end 0 bases, leaving 14 bases in the junction not matched to a gene. From the cysteine through the phenylalanine, the CDR3 covers 20 amino acids. The sequence is cut down to CDR3 DNA, 60 bases in frame from base 1. This was a case-control study nested in a cohort of healthcare workers in London, UK, who had nasopharyngeal swab PCR tests and blood samples taken every week. Healthcare workers were recruited during the week of the UK lockdown, between 23 and 31 March 2020, and followed weekly for up to roughly 15 weeks. The investigation overall reported the following: VDJdb matching was skewed toward anti-spike CD8 responses and likely underestimated virus-specific expansions by missing private and CD4 specificities.

Libraries were prepared through 5' RACE. TCRdb lists the instrument as NextSeq 500. To correct for sequencing error and PCR bias, the TCR library protocol tagged individual cDNA molecules with unique molecular identifiers. TCR alpha and beta chains were both sequenced, and the abundances of alpha and beta sequences in each sample were closely correlated with each other. Concerning the study's data processing: Decombinator V4 was used to annotate TCR sequences for V gene, J gene and CDR3. TCRs were defined as expanded if a significant change between any two time points was detected under a Poisson model with p below 0.0001. TCR abundances were normalised to the total number of TCRs sequenced in each sample and reported as counts per million. MAIT TCRs were defined by TRAV1-2 paired with TRAJ12, TRAJ20 or TRAJ33, and iNKT TCRs by TRAV10 paired with TRAJ18. VDJdb, accessed on 1 November 2021, was searched for TCRs annotated for CMV, EBV and SARS-CoV-2, and TCRs annotated for more than one antigen were excluded. TCRdb reanalyzed the raw reads on its own, using fastp at Q25 for trimming and MiXCR for clone calling, and kept in-frame beta chains. Rows are combined by CDR3 protein, so each entry shows the most common genes and DNA. These V and J calls rely on TCRdb rather than the paper's analysis. The sample records 35,000 to 40,000 distinct CDR3 sequences, 5.8% of which are singletons. Jointly, the top ten make up around 24% of the sample.

The source of this sequence is an adult who was a healthcare worker with PCR-confirmed SARS-CoV-2 infection or an uninfected control (not recorded which). The rearrangement joined TRBV7-2 to TRBJ2-3; 9 central nucleotides agree with TRBD1. The specimen was whole blood. The CDR3 reads as follows: CASSLGPGTGYKPSTDTQYF. The bases read TGTGCCAGCAGCTTAGGCCCCGGGACAGGGTATAAGCCTAGCACAGATACGCAGTATTTT.